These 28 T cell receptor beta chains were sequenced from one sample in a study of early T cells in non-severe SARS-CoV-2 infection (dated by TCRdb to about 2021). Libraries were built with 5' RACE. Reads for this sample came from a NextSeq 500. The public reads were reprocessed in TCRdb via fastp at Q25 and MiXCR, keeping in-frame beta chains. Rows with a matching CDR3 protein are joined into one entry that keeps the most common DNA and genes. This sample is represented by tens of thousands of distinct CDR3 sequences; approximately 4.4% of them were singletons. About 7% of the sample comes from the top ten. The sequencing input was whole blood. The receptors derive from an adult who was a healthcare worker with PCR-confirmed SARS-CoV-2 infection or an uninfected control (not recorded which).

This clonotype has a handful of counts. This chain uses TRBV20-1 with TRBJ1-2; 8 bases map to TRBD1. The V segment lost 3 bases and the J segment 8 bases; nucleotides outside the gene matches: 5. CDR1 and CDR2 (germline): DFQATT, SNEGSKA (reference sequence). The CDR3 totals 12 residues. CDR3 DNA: TGCAGTGCTAGGGACAGGGATTACGGCTACACCTTC. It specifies CSARDRDYGYTF.

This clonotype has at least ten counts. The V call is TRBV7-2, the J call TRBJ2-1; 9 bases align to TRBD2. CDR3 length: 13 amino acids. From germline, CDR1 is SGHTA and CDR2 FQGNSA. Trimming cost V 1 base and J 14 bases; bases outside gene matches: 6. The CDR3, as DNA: TGTGCCAGCAGCTTAGGGACTAGCGACCTGGAGTTCTTC. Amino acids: CASSLGTSDLEFF.

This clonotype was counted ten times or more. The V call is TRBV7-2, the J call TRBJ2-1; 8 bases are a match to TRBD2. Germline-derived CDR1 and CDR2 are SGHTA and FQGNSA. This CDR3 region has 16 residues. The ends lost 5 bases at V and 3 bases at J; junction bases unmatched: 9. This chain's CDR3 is CASSPRAGGYYNEQFF. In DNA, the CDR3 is TGTGCCAGCAGCCCTAGGGCGGGGGGATACTACAATGAGCAGTTCTTC.

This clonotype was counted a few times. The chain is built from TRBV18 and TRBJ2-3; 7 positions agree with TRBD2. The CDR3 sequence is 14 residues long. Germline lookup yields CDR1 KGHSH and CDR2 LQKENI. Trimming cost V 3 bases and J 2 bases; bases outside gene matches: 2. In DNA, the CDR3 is TGTGCCAGCTCACCGGGACTACCCACAGATACGCAGTATTTT. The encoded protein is CASSPGLPTDTQYF.

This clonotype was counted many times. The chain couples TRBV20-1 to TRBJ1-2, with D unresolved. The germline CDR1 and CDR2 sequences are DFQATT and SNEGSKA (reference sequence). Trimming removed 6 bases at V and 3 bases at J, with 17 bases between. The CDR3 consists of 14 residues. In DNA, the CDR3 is TGCAGTGCCCAAATGAGCTACAACGACTATGGCTACACCTTC. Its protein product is CSAQMSYNDYGYTF.

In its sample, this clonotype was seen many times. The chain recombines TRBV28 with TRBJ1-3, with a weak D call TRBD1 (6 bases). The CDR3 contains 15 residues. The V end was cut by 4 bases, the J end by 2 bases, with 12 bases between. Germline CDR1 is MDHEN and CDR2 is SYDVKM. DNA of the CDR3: TGTGCCAGCAGTTCAAGAACAGGGCCTGGAAACACCATATATTTT. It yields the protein CASSSRTGPGNTIYF.

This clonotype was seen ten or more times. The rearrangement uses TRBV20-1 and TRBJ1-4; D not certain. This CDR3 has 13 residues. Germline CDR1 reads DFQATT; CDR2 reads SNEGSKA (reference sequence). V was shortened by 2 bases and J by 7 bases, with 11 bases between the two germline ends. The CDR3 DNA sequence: TGCAGTGCTAGAACGGGGAGTCCTGAAAAACTGTTTTTT. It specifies CSARTGSPEKLFF.

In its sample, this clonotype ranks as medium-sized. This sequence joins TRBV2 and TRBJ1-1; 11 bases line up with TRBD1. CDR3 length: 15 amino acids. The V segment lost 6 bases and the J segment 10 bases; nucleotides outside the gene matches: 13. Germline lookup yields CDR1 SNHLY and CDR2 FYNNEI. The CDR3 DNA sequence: TGTGCCAGCAGCGAGTTGGGACAGGGGGGACTGGTAGCTTTCTTT. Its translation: CASSELGQGGLVAFF.

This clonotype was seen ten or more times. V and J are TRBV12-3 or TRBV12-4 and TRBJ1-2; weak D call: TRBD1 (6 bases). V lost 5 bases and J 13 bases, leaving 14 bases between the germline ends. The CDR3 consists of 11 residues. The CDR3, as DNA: TGTGCCAGCAGTACAGGGATTTGGGGCACCTTC. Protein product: CASSTGIWGTF.

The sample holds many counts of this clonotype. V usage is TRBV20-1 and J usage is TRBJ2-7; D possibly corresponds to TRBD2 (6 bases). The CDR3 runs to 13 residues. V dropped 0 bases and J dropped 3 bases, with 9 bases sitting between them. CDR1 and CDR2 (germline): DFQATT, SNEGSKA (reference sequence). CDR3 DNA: TGCAGTGCTAGAGATTGGAGGGTCTACGAGCAGTACTTC. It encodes CSARDWRVYEQYF.

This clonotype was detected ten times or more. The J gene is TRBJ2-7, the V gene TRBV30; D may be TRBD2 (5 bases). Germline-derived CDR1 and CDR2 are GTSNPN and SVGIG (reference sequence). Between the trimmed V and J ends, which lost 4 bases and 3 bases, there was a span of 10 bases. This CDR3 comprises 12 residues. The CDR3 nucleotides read TGTGCCTGGACCGAGGGTAGCTACGAGCAGTACTTC. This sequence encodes CAWTEGSYEQYF.

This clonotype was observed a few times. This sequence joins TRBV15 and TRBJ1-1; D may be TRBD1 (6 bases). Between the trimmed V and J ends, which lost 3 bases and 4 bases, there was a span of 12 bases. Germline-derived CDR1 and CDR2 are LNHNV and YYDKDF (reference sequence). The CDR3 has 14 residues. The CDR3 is CATSRDSRSTEAFF. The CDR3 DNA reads TGTGCCACCAGCAGGGACAGTCGGAGCACTGAAGCTTTCTTT. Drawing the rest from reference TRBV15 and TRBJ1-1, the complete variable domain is DAMVIQNPRYQVTQFGKPVTLSCSQTLNHNVMYWYQQKSSQAPKLLFHYYDKDFNNEADTPDNFQSRRPNTSFCFLDIRSPGLGDTAMYLCATSRDSRSTEAFFGQGTRLTVV.

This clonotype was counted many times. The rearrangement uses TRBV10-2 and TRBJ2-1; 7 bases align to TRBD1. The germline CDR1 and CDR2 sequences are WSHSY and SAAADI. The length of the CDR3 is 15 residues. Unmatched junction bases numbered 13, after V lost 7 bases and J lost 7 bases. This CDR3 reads CASKGQSAGENEQFF. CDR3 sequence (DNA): TGCGCCAGCAAGGGACAGTCGGCTGGAGAGAATGAGCAGTTCTTC.

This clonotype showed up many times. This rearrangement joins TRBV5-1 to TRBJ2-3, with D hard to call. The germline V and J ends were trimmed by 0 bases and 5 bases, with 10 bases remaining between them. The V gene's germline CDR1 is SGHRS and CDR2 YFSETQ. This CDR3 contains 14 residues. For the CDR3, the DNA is TGCGCCAGCAGCTTGGAGACCATTGAAGATACGCAGTATTTT. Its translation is CASSLETIEDTQYF.

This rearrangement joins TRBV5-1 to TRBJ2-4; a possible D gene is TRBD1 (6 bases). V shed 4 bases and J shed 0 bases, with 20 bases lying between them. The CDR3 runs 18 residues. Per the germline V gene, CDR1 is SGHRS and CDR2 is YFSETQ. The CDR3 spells CASSPGVRDIVAKNIQYF. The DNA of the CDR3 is TGCGCCAGCAGCCCTGGGGTCAGGGACATCGTAGCCAAAAACATTCAGTACTTC. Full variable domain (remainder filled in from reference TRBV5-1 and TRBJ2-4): KAGVTQTPRYLIKTRGQQVTLSCSPISGHRSVSWYQQTPGQGLQFLFEYFSETQRNKGNFPGRFSGRQFSNSRSEMNVSTLELGDSALYLCASSPGVRDIVAKNIQYFGAGTRLSVL.

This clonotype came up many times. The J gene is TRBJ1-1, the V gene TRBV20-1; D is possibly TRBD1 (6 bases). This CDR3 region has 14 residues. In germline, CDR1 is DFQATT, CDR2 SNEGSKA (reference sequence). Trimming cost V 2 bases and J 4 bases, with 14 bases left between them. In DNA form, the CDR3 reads TGCAGTGCTAGAAACCTACAGGGCGGCACTGAAGCTTTCTTT. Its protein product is CSARNLQGGTEAFF.

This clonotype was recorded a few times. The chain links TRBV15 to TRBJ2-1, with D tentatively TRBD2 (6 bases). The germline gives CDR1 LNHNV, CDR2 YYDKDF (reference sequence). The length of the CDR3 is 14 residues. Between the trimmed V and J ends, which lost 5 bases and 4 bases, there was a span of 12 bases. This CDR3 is CATSLTGEYNEQFF. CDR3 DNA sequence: TGTGCCACCAGCCTTACGGGGGAATACAATGAGCAGTTCTTC.

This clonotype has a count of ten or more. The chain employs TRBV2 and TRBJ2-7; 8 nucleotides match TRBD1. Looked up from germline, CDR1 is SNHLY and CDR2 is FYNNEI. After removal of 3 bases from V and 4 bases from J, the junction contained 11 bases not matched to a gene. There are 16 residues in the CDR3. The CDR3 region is CASSESRTGSRYEQYF. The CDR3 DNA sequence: TGTGCCAGCAGTGAGTCGAGGACAGGGAGCAGATACGAGCAGTACTTC.

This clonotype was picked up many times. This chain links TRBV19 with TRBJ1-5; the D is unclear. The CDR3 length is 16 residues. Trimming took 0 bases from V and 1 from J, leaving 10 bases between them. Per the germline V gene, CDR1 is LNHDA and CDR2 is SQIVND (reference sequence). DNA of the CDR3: TGTGCCAGTAGTATAGAAGCCCCGGCCAGCAATCAGCCCCAGCATTTT. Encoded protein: CASSIEAPASNQPQHF. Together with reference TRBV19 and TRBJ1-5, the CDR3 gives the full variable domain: DGGITQSPKYLFRKEGQNVTLSCEQNLNHDAMYWYRQDPGQGLRLIYYSQIVNDFQKGDIAEGYSVSREKKESFPLTVTSAQKNPTAFYLCASSIEAPASNQPQHFGDGTRLSIL.

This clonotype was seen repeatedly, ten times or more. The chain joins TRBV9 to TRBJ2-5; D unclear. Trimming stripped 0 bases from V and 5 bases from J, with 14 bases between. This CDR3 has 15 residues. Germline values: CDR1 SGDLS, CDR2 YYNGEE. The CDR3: CASSVVPSQVETQYF. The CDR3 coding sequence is TGTGCCAGCAGCGTAGTGCCGTCCCAAGTGGAGACCCAGTACTTC.

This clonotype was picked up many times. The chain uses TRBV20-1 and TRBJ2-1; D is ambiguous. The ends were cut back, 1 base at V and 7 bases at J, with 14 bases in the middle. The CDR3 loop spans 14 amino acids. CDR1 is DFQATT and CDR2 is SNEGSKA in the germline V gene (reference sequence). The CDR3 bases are TGCAGTGCTAGAGTTTTCCTGGTGGGGAATGAGCAGTTCTTC. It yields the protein CSARVFLVGNEQFF.

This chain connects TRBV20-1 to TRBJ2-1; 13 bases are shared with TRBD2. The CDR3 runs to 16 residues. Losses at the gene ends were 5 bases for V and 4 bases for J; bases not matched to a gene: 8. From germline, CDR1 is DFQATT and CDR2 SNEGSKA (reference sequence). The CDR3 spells CSADTSGGAGYNEQFF. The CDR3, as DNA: TGCAGTGCTGATACTAGCGGGGGGGCCGGGTACAATGAGCAGTTCTTC.

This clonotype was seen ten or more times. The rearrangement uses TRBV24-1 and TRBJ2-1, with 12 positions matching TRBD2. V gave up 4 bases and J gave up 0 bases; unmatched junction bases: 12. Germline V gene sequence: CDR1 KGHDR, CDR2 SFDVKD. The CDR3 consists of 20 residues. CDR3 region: CATSDYLAGGPQSSYNEQFF. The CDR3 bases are TGTGCCACCAGTGACTACCTAGCGGGAGGGCCTCAGAGCTCCTACAATGAGCAGTTCTTC.

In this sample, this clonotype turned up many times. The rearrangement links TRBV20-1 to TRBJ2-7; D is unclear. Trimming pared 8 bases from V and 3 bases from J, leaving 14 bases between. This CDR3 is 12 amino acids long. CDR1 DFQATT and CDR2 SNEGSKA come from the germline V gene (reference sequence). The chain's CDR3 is CSTTKTDYEQYF. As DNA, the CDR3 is TGCAGTACTACCAAGACGGACTACGAGCAGTACTTC.

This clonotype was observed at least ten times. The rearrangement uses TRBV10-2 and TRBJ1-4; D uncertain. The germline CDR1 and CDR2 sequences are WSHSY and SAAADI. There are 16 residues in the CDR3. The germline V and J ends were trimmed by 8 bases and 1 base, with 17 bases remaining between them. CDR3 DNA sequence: TGCGCCAGCTCTCTTTCGACGGTGAGAACTAATGAAAAACTGTTTTTT. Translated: CASSLSTVRTNEKLFF.

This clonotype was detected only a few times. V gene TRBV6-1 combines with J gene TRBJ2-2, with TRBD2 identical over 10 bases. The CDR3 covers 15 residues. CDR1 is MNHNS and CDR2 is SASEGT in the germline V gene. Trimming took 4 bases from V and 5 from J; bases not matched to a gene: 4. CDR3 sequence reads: CASSVQTSGTGELFF. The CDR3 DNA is TGTGCCAGCAGTGTCCAGACTAGCGGGACCGGGGAGCTGTTTTTT.

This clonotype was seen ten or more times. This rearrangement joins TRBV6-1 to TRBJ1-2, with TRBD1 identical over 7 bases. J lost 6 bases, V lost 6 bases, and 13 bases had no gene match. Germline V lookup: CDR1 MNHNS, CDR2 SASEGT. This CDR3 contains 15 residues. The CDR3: CASSFLGQVEDGYTF. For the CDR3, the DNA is TGTGCCAGCAGCTTCTTAGGACAGGTTGAAGATGGCTACACCTTC.

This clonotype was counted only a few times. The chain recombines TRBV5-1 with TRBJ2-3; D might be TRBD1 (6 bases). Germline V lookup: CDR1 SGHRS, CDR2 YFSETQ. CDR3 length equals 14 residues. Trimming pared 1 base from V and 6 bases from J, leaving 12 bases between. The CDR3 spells CASSLTGSRDTQYF. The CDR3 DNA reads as TGCGCCAGCAGCTTGACAGGGAGTAGGGATACGCAGTATTTT.